The 25 T cell receptor beta chains given below trace back to one sample, sequenced in a study of blood T cell repertoires in COVID-19. The method was immunoSEQ multiplex PCR; TCRdb's version includes in-frame clones alone and lacks a portion of them. The sample yields roughly 140,000 clones, 80% to 90% seen once. Sequenced material: peripheral blood. Receptors were obtained from a man between 65 and 85 years old with acute or convalescent COVID-19.

CDR3 protein: CASSVGGSTDTQYF. The CDR3 DNA reads TGTGCCAGCAGCGTAGGAGGGAGCACAGATACGCAGTATTTT. V is TRBV9 and J is TRBJ2-3; a possible D gene is TRBD2 (5 bases). In germline, CDR1 is SGDLS, CDR2 YYNGEE. There are 14 residues in the CDR3. The V and J ends lost 0 bases and 0 bases respectively, with 5 bases between them.

This rearrangement joins TRBV27 to TRBJ1-4, with TRBD1 identical over 7 bases. With 5 bases clipped from V and 3 bases from J, the junction kept 9 bases outside the gene matches. The V gene's germline CDR1 is MNHEY and CDR2 SMNVEV (reference sequence). The CDR3 is 16 amino acids. CDR3 residues: CASSRKPGQPNEKLFF. The CDR3 coding sequence is TGTGCCAGCAGTCGAAAACCGGGACAGCCTAATGAAAAACTGTTTTTT.

The V gene is TRBV6-5, the J gene TRBJ1-1; TRBD1 aligns across 8 bases. This CDR3 spans 15 amino acids. J lost 1 base, V lost 4 bases, and 5 bases had no gene match. CDR1 and CDR2 (germline): MNHEY, SVGAGI. The CDR3 bases are TGTGCCAGCAGTTCAACCAGGGGGCCGAACACTGAAGCTTTCTTT. Its protein is CASSSTRGPNTEAFF.

The rearrangement uses TRBV24-1 and TRBJ2-2; 10 nucleotides align to TRBD2. Germline trimming cut 3 bases from V and 0 bases from J; bases unmatched to any gene: 3. Germline CDR1 and CDR2: KGHDR and SFDVKD. The CDR3 is made up of 17 amino acids. The CDR3 bases are TGTGCCACCAGTGATAGGGGACTAGCGCCGAACACCGGGGAGCTGTTTTTT. Its protein is CATSDRGLAPNTGELFF.

The V and J genes are TRBV5-4 and TRBJ1-4; a possible D gene is TRBD1 (5 bases). The CDR3 runs to 14 residues. Deletions cut 0 bases from V and 8 bases from J, with 11 bases between. Germline lookup yields CDR1 SGHNT and CDR2 YYREEE (reference sequence). The CDR3 here is CASSLDRYSEKLFF. CDR3 bases: TGTGCCAGCAGCTTGGACAGGTATTCAGAAAAACTGTTTTTT. The full variable domain, with the rest looked up from reference TRBV5-4 and TRBJ1-4, is ETGVTQSPTHLIKTRGQQVTLRCSSQSGHNTVSWYQQALGQGPQFIFQYYREEENGRGNFPPRFSGLQFPNYSSELNVNALELDDSALYLCASSLDRYSEKLFFGSGTQLSVL.

The chain carries TRBV10-3 and TRBJ2-2; 7 bases are shared with TRBD1. The CDR3 has 18 amino acids. Germline CDR1 reads ENHRY; CDR2 reads SYGVKD. V lost 3 bases, J lost 0 bases, and 10 bases stayed unmatched. The CDR3 nucleotides are TGTGCCATCAGTGATCTATCCGGGACAGAGACGAACACCGGGGAGCTGTTTTTT. Protein sequence: CAISDLSGTETNTGELFF.

The chain joins TRBV10-3 to TRBJ2-3; 7 positions agree with TRBD2. There are 16 residues in the CDR3. Per germline, CDR1 ENHRY and CDR2 SYGVKD. The J segment lost 2 bases and the V segment lost 4 bases, leaving 9 bases of the junction unmatched. The CDR3 coding sequence is TGTGCCATCAGTGGGCGAGCGGGAAGAACCACAGATACGCAGTATTTT. Translation gives CAISGRAGRTTDTQYF.

V and J are TRBV6-5 and TRBJ2-3; 15 positions match TRBD2. This CDR3 spans 15 amino acids. Germline V CDR1 and CDR2: MNHEY, SVGAGI. V gave up 10 bases and J gave up 5 bases; unmatched junction bases: 7. CDR3 loop: CATQGLAGGGDTQYF. Here the CDR3 DNA reads TGTGCCACCCAGGGACTAGCGGGAGGAGGAGATACGCAGTATTTT.

The V and J genes are TRBV28 and TRBJ2-6; D might be TRBD2 (5 bases). The V end was cut by 4 bases, the J end by 4 bases, with 14 bases between. CDR1 and CDR2 (germline): MDHEN, SYDVKM. The CDR3 covers 16 residues. The CDR3 DNA is TGTGCCAGCAGTTCGTGGACTGTTGGAGGGGCCAACGTCCTGACTTTC. This codes for CASSSWTVGGANVLTF.

CDR3: CASSSDRVNEKLFF. The DNA of the CDR3 is TGTGCCAGCAGCTCGGACAGGGTTAATGAAAAACTGTTTTTT. The chain joins TRBV11-2 to TRBJ1-4; 8 bases line up with TRBD1. This CDR3 comprises 14 residues. V lost 4 bases, J lost 4 bases, and 2 bases stayed unmatched. Germline V lookup: CDR1 SGHAT, CDR2 FQNNGV.

The chain combines TRBV28 with TRBJ1-2; no clear D gene. The CDR3 has 14 amino acids. Germline V gene data show CDR1 as MDHEN and CDR2 as SYDVKM. V was trimmed by 2 bases and J by 3 bases, leaving 10 bases between them. This chain's CDR3 is CASSLLEGHYGYTF. The CDR3 coding sequence is TGTGCCAGCAGTTTACTGGAGGGCCACTATGGCTACACCTTC.

This clone was detected ten times or more. This rearrangement joins TRBV7-2 to TRBJ2-5; a weak D match, TRBD2 (6 bases). In germline, CDR1 is SGHTA, CDR2 FQGNSA. With 2 bases removed from V and 5 bases from J, the gap between germline ends came to 12 bases. The CDR3 length is 14 residues. CDR3 loop: CASSLNGGWETQYF. CDR3 coding DNA: TGTGCCAGCAGCTTAAACGGGGGATGGGAGACCCAGTACTTC.

The count of this clone is one. The chain recombines TRBV6-4 with TRBJ2-7; the match to TRBD1 covers 7 bases. This CDR3 has 14 amino acids. From germline, CDR1 is MRHNA and CDR2 SNTAGT. Trimming at V came to 9 bases and at J to 2 bases, leaving 10 bases not matched to a gene. The CDR3 coding sequence is TGTGCCAGAAACAGGGGAAAAAATGCCTACGAGCAGTACTTC. Amino acid sequence: CARNRGKNAYEQYF.

This clone was observed a few times. V is TRBV11-2 and J is TRBJ2-1; a possible D gene is TRBD1 (6 bases). Between the trimmed V and J ends, which lost 2 bases and 4 bases, there was a span of 15 bases. The CDR3 runs 16 residues. The germline V gene encodes CDR1 SGHAT and CDR2 FQNNGV. The chain's CDR3 is CASSLMGDMKYNEQFF. As DNA, the CDR3 is TGTGCCAGCAGCTTAATGGGGGACATGAAGTACAATGAGCAGTTCTTC. Filled out from reference TRBV11-2 and TRBJ2-1, the complete variable domain reads EAGVAQSPRYKIIEKRQSVAFWCNPISGHATLYWYQQILGQGPKLLIQFQNNGVVDDSQLPKDRFSAERLKGVDSTLKIQPAKLEDSAVYLCASSLMGDMKYNEQFFGPGTRLTVL.

The chain joins TRBV5-5 to TRBJ2-5; D is uncertain. CDR3 length equals 14 residues. V shed 0 bases and J shed 2 bases, with 8 bases lying between them. Per germline, CDR1 SGHKS and CDR2 YYEKEE (reference sequence). The CDR3: CASSLAGLQETQYF. DNA for the CDR3: TGTGCCAGCAGCTTGGCTGGGCTACAAGAGACCCAGTACTTC.

The CDR3 DNA sequence: TGTGCCAGTAGTATGTCGCAGGATGGCTACACCTTC. Its protein is CASSMSQDGYTF. V is TRBV19 and J is TRBJ1-2; D is undetermined. Trimming took 3 bases from V and 6 from J, leaving 8 bases between them. Per germline, CDR1 LNHDA and CDR2 SQIVND (reference sequence). CDR3 size: 12 residues.

In DNA form, the CDR3 reads TGTGCCAGCAGGGCGACAGGGGGTGGATCGGGCTACACCTTC. This gives the protein CASRATGGGSGYTF. The J gene is TRBJ1-2, the V gene TRBV28, with 9 bases identical to TRBD1. The germline gives CDR1 MDHEN, CDR2 SYDVKM. V was clipped by 6 bases and J by 8 bases; unmatched bases: 10. The CDR3 consists of 14 residues.

The V gene is TRBV5-6, the J gene TRBJ1-1; maybe TRBD1 (6 bases). The CDR3 is 14 amino acids. Germline V gene sequence: CDR1 SGHDT, CDR2 YYEEEE. V was shortened by 0 bases and J by 5 bases, with 11 bases between the two germline ends. Here the CDR3 reads CASSLDRVTTEAFF. CDR3 DNA: TGTGCCAGCAGCTTGGACAGGGTAACGACTGAAGCTTTCTTT.

The gene calls are TRBV19 and TRBJ2-7; D possibly corresponds to TRBD1 (6 bases). With 7 bases removed from V and 5 bases from J, the gap between germline ends came to 21 bases. This CDR3 comprises 15 residues. The germline CDR1 and CDR2 sequences are LNHDA and SQIVND (reference sequence). The CDR3 DNA sequence: TGTGCCAGTAAGGGGGACCGGGACGACGTTAACGAGCAGTACTTC. It yields the protein CASKGDRDDVNEQYF.

V gene TRBV28 combines with J gene TRBJ2-7, with 8 bases matching TRBD1. This CDR3 is built from 13 residues. CDR1 and CDR2 from the germline V gene are MDHEN and SYDVKM. Unmatched junction bases numbered 7, after V lost 10 bases and J lost 2 bases. The CDR3 region is CATSRGLAYEQYF. DNA of the CDR3: TGTGCCACCTCCAGGGGGCTAGCCTACGAGCAGTACTTC.

V and J are TRBV7-9 and TRBJ1-2; 9 nucleotides align to TRBD1. Germline V gene sequence: CDR1 SEHNR, CDR2 FQNEAQ (reference sequence). This CDR3 comprises 13 residues. Trimming at V came to 3 bases and at J to 8 bases, leaving 4 bases not matched to a gene. The CDR3 sequence: CASSFTGGGGYTF. CDR3 nucleotide sequence: TGTGCCAGCAGCTTTACAGGGGGCGGAGGCTACACCTTC.

V gene TRBV6-5 combines with J gene TRBJ2-4, with 9 bases lining up with TRBD2. The V and J ends lost 0 bases and 2 bases, in that order; junction bases with no gene match: 2. CDR3 size: 16 residues. The germline CDR1 and CDR2 sequences are MNHEY and SVGAGI. This chain's CDR3 is CASSYSSGSTKNIQYF. CDR3 bases: TGTGCCAGCAGTTACTCTAGCGGGAGTACCAAAAACATTCAGTACTTC.

The count of this clone is one. The V gene is TRBV4-3, the J gene TRBJ2-4; D not resolved. From germline, CDR1 is LGHNA and CDR2 YSLEER. V lost 5 bases and J lost 4, with 9 bases in between. The CDR3 loop spans 13 amino acids. The CDR3 region has the DNA TGCGCCAGCAGCTACTCCCGGAAAAACATTCAGTACTTC. This encodes CASSYSRKNIQYF.

This chain joins TRBV9 and TRBJ1-1, with 9 bases aligning to TRBD1. The germline CDR1 and CDR2 sequences are SGDLS and YYNGEE. Trimming at V came to 0 bases and at J to 6 bases, leaving 6 bases not matched to a gene. The CDR3 loop spans 15 amino acids. Written as DNA, the CDR3 is TGTGCCAGCAGCGTAGAGGACAGGGGAACGTCTGAAGCTTTCTTT. Translation: CASSVEDRGTSEAFF.

The rearrangement joins TRBV27 to TRBJ2-7; D not resolved. The germline CDR1 and CDR2 sequences are MNHEY and SMNVEV (reference sequence). This CDR3 has 13 residues. Trimming shortened V by 2 bases and J by 1 base, and 6 bases separated the two germline ends. CDR3 DNA: TGTGCCAGCAGTTTAACAGCTTCCTACGAGCAGTACTTC. Translating it yields CASSLTASYEQYF.